These 23 T cell receptor beta chains came from one sample sequenced in a study of blood T cells in healthy people across ages. Together with a sample-barcoded 5' primer, a J-beta primer mix was included in a second PCR lasting about 6 to 11 cycles. MiXCR, applied by TCRdb to the 5' RACE reads, yields one record per CDR3 protein. The sample includes approximately 1,700,000 distinct CDR3 sequences, roughly two fifths seen only once; the top ten take more than 20%. The sample was blood. The source of these receptors is a human donor in good health.

This chain joins TRBV9 and TRBJ2-7; weak D call: TRBD1 (5 bases). V was clipped by 4 bases and J by 1 base, with 12 bases between them. The germline V gene encodes CDR1 SGDLS and CDR2 YYNGEE. CDR3 length equals 14 residues. CDR3 region: CASSPVRQSYEQYF. The CDR3, as DNA: TGTGCCAGCAGCCCGGTCAGACAGTCCTACGAGCAGTACTTC.

The chain links TRBV11-2 to TRBJ1-6; possibly TRBD1 for D (5 bases). The CDR3 runs to 15 residues. Per germline, CDR1 SGHAT and CDR2 FQNNGV. V lost 5 bases, J lost 8 bases, and 16 bases lay in between. The CDR3 nucleotides are TGTGCCAGCAGCACCCGGGGTACGGGGGATTCACCCCTCCACTTT. It yields the protein CASSTRGTGDSPLHF.

The chain couples TRBV5-1 to TRBJ2-1, with a possible D match to TRBD2 (6 bases). Trimming removed 4 bases from V and 2 bases from J, with 16 bases in between. Germline CDR1 SGHRS, CDR2 YFSETQ. The CDR3 is 16 amino acids. In DNA form, the CDR3 reads TGCGCCAGCAGCCCCGGCGGTAGCGGCACCTACAATGAGCAGTTCTTC. Amino acids: CASSPGGSGTYNEQFF. Variable domain in full (rest from reference TRBV5-1 and TRBJ2-1): KAGVTQTPRYLIKTRGQQVTLSCSPISGHRSVSWYQQTPGQGLQFLFEYFSETQRNKGNFPGRFSGRQFSNSRSEMNVSTLELGDSALYLCASSPGGSGTYNEQFFGPGTRLTVL.

This chain joins TRBV29-1 and TRBJ1-2, with 7 nucleotides matching TRBD1. CDR3 length: 14 amino acids. V dropped 3 bases and J dropped 4; count of bases not matched to a gene: 8. Germline V gene data show CDR1 as SQVTM and CDR2 as ANQGSEA. CDR3 DNA sequence: TGCAGCGTTGAGTTTTTGGACAGGTTCTATGGCTACACCTTC. It encodes CSVEFLDRFYGYTF.

This clonotype was counted only a few times. The rearrangement uses TRBV2 and TRBJ2-5; 9 bases map to TRBD1. V gave up 6 bases and J gave up 7 bases; unmatched junction bases: 6. This CDR3 is 13 amino acids long. Per the germline V gene, CDR1 is SNHLY and CDR2 is FYNNEI. CDR3 protein: CASSDDRGATQYF. The CDR3, as DNA: TGTGCCAGCAGCGATGACAGGGGGGCGACCCAGTACTTC.

In nucleotides, the CDR3 is TGCGCCAGCAGCTTGGAGCCCCCGGGACAGGGTAGAAATGAGCAGTTCTTC. Translated: CASSLEPPGQGRNEQFF. The chain employs TRBV5-1 and TRBJ2-1; 9 nucleotides agree with TRBD1. Losses at the gene ends were 0 bases for V and 7 bases for J; bases not matched to a gene: 11. Per germline, CDR1 SGHRS and CDR2 YFSETQ. CDR3 length: 17 amino acids.

The rearrangement uses TRBV6-5 and TRBJ2-5; 8 bases line up with TRBD1. Gene TRBJ2-7 matches the end of the DNA better, so the J call may be wrong. The CDR3 runs 14 residues. Germline V gene data show CDR1 as MNHEY and CDR2 as SVGAGI. The CDR3 sequence is CASRPGQEYYEQYF. The CDR3 region has the DNA TGTGCCAGCAGGCCGGGACAGGAATACTACGAGCAGTACTTC.

There are a few counts of this clonotype. The V call is TRBV6-1, the J call TRBJ2-1; TRBD1 matches 8 bases. Germline V gives CDR1 MNHNS, CDR2 SASEGT. This CDR3 contains 15 residues. V trimming: 7 bases; J trimming: 2 bases; junction bases outside the gene matches: 7. Here the CDR3 DNA reads TGTGCCAGCATCCCTGGGACAGGAGCCTACAATGAGCAGTTCTTC. Residues: CASIPGTGAYNEQFF.

CDR3 in amino acids: CATSDSTGSYEQYF. The CDR3 DNA sequence: TGTGCCACCAGTGACTCGACAGGTTCCTACGAGCAGTACTTC. The genes are TRBV24-1 and TRBJ2-4, with D perhaps TRBD1 (6 bases). The end of the DNA fits TRBJ2-7 better, so the J call may be wrong. CDR1 and CDR2 (germline): KGHDR, SFDVKD. This CDR3 has 14 residues.

The chain combines TRBV4-3 with TRBJ1-1; tentative D call: TRBD1 (5 bases). The CDR3 is 16 residues long. CDR1 LGHNA and CDR2 YSLEER come from the germline V gene. Deletions cut 4 bases from V and 1 base from J, with 16 bases between. CDR3 in amino acids: CASSPQGGRENTEAFF. CDR3 DNA sequence: TGCGCCAGCAGCCCGCAGGGTGGTAGGGAGAACACTGAAGCTTTCTTT.

This clonotype was observed a handful of times. The rearrangement joins TRBV29-1 to TRBJ1-2, with D unclear. Germline V gene sequence: CDR1 SQVTM, CDR2 ANQGSEA. The CDR3 has 12 amino acids. Trimming cost V 4 bases and J 4 bases, with 10 bases left between them. The CDR3, as DNA: TGCAGCGTTGTAGGAGAGTCCTATGGCTACACCTTC. Translation gives CSVVGESYGYTF.

This chain links TRBV12-3 or TRBV12-4 with TRBJ1-2; tentatively, D is TRBD1 (5 bases). The CDR3 has 14 residues. Trimming cost V 6 bases and J 7 bases, with 18 bases left between them. The chain's CDR3 is CASRLPGGTIGYTF. CDR3 in DNA: TGTGCCAGCAGACTACCGGGGGGGACTATTGGCTACACCTTC.

The J gene is TRBJ2-7, the V gene TRBV7-8; 8 bases fit TRBD1. Germline values: CDR1 SGHVS, CDR2 FQNEAQ. The CDR3 contains 15 residues. Trimming cost V 6 bases and J 4 bases; bases outside gene matches: 11. The CDR3 reads CASRKGQGIGYEQYF. The CDR3 region has the DNA TGTGCCAGCAGAAAAGGACAGGGCATCGGTTACGAGCAGTACTTC.

The chain uses TRBV6-1 and TRBJ2-3; D is unresolved. With 0 bases removed from V and 4 bases from J, the gap between germline ends came to 14 bases. The CDR3 sequence is 16 residues long. Per germline, CDR1 MNHNS and CDR2 SASEGT. The CDR3 sequence: CASSEAILGVPDTQYF. In DNA, the CDR3 is TGTGCCAGCAGTGAAGCGATACTGGGTGTACCAGATACGCAGTATTTT.

The CDR3 loop is CASSPNPGQGETQYF. CDR3 nucleotides: TGCGCCAGCAGCCCTAACCCGGGACAGGGAGAGACCCAGTACTTC. The chain links TRBV5-1 to TRBJ2-5; 9 positions agree with TRBD1. Trimming took 4 bases from V and 4 from J; bases not matched to a gene: 8. The germline V gene encodes CDR1 SGHRS and CDR2 YFSETQ. The CDR3 has 15 residues.

Regarding this clonotype: Sequence at one end of the junction differs from germline and may be a read error. The chain couples TRBV6-2 or TRBV6-3 to TRBJ2-5; 9 nucleotides agree with TRBD2. Germline values: CDR1 MNHEY, CDR2 SVGEGT. The CDR3 has 14 amino acids. The CDR3: CASRPGLAPETRYF. CDR3 nucleotides: TGTGCCAGCAGACCGGGACTAGCACCAGAGACCCGGTACTTC.

This chain connects TRBV28 to TRBJ2-4, with 8 bases fitting TRBD2. From germline, CDR1 is MDHEN and CDR2 SYDVKM. The CDR3 is 15 amino acids. Germline trimming cut 5 bases from V and 0 bases from J; bases unmatched to any gene: 3. The CDR3: CASSVTSEAKNIQYF. The CDR3 nucleotides read TGTGCCAGCAGTGTGACTAGCGAAGCCAAAAACATTCAGTACTTC.

Concerning this clonotype: A much larger clone sits a single nucleotide away, making a read error possible. This sequence joins TRBV20-1 and TRBJ2-7, with D possibly being TRBD2 (5 bases). The germline V gene encodes CDR1 DFQATT and CDR2 SNEGSKA (reference sequence). The CDR3 covers 13 residues. CDR3 residues: CGASPDGSYEQYF. In nucleotides, the CDR3 is TGCGGTGCTAGCCCCGACGGGTCCTACGAGCAGTACTTC.

This clonotype was seen just once. A much larger clone differs by one base, so this may be a read error. This rearrangement joins TRBV12-3 or TRBV12-4 to TRBJ2-7; D gene ambiguous. This CDR3 spans 13 amino acids. Between the trimmed V and J ends, which lost 10 bases and 0 bases, there was a span of 13 bases. CDR3 region: CANGRSPSYEQYF. DNA for the CDR3: TGTGCCAACGGACGGTCGCCCTCCTACGAGCAGTACTTC.

DNA for the CDR3: TGTGCCAGCAGCTTTCGACAGGGGGGACCTAACACTGAAGCTTTCTTT. Protein product: CASSFRQGGPNTEAFF. This chain uses TRBV11-3 with TRBJ1-1; TRBD1 agrees at 9 bases. The CDR3 has 16 amino acids. With V trimmed by 3 bases and J by 2 bases, 7 bases remained unmatched. CDR1 and CDR2 from the germline V gene are SGHNT and YENEEA.

The V and J genes are TRBV7-2 and TRBJ1-2; 7 nucleotides line up with TRBD1. The CDR3 length is 15 residues. J was trimmed by 3 bases and V by 5 bases; bases with no gene match: 9. CDR1 SGHTA and CDR2 FQGNSA come from the germline V gene. The chain's CDR3 is CASSIGWQGDYGYTF. In nucleotides, the CDR3 is TGTGCCAGCAGCATCGGGTGGCAGGGGGACTATGGCTACACCTTC.

The genes are TRBV28 and TRBJ2-1; maybe TRBD2 (5 bases). The CDR3 has 13 amino acids. Germline CDR1 and CDR2: MDHEN and SYDVKM. The V and J ends lost 3 bases and 7 bases respectively, with 10 bases between them. The CDR3 coding sequence is TGTGCCAGCAGTTTCCACGAGGGAAATGAGCAGTTCTTC. It encodes CASSFHEGNEQFF. Using reference TRBV28 and TRBJ2-1 for the parts outside the CDR3, the full variable domain is DVKVTQSSRYLVKRTGEKVFLECVQDMDHENMFWYRQDPGLGLRLIYFSYDVKMKEKGDIPEGYSVSREKKERFSLILESASTNQTSMYLCASSFHEGNEQFFGPGTRLTVL.

This chain connects TRBV6-6 to TRBJ2-5; D not certain. The CDR3 contains 11 residues. Per germline, CDR1 MNHNY and CDR2 SVGAGI (reference sequence). V was clipped by 3 bases and J by 7 bases, with 6 bases between them. The CDR3 loop is CASSYVGTQYF. CDR3 nucleotides: TGTGCCAGCAGTTATGTGGGGACCCAGTACTTC.